The entry below describes one TCR beta chain. This CDR3 has 12 amino acids. The source of the sample is a study of blood T cell repertoires in COVID-19. In the study overall: Sites across the United States, Italy and Spain contributed samples from acute and convalescent COVID-19. PBMCs, B-cell-depleted T cells, or T cells provided the cDNA or gDNA that made up the material.

As processed by the authors: Estimation of nucleated cell counts was performed using reference gene primer amplification. The data were produced by immunoSEQ multiplex PCR, yet TCRdb's version contains in-frame clones alone and is incomplete. From that table come the V and J calls and clone size; the DNA was used to work out D and trimming. This table has about 39,000 clones, 85% appearing once. The genes are TRBV21-1 and TRBJ2-3; the tabulated D call, TRBD2, remains unverified against the DNA. TRBV21-1 is a pseudogene locus. The TCR originated in a man aged 55 to 70 with acute or convalescent COVID-19. The sample consisted of peripheral blood. CDR3: CATPGGTDTQYF. The DNA of the CDR3 is TGTGCCACTCCCGGGGGTACAGATACGCAGTATTTT.